This T cell receptor beta chain is drawn from a study of T cell repertoires in cytomegalovirus infection. Study-wide points: The study found HLA-C-restricted CMV-specific TCR beta clonotypes dominating the ex vivo response.

This clonotype was seen ten or more times. Its antigen is undetermined. V shed 1 base, J shed 2 bases, and the junction held 2 bases outside the gene matches. The CDR3 runs 14 residues. Germline assignment: CDR1 DFQATT and CDR2 SNEGSKA (reference sequence). TCRdb re-analysed the reads in MiXCR, keeping a single row per CDR3 protein. This sample has around 43,000 distinct CDR3 sequences, with 20% to 25% found just once. This TCR was sampled from a human donor in good health (CMV status not recorded). Some clones in this sample may be carry-over from other donors' samples. The sample comprised PBMCs, sequenced either directly or after in vitro stimulation (not recorded which). This rearrangement joins TRBV20-1 to TRBJ2-5, with 9 bases aligning to TRBD2. The CDR3: CSARGGGAQETQYF. DNA for the CDR3: TGCAGTGCTAGAGGCGGGGGGGCACAAGAGACCCAGTACTTC.